This T cell receptor (beta chain) originates from a study of blood T cell repertoires in COVID-19. As for the study in general: The study drew acute and convalescent COVID-19 samples from the United States, Italy and Spain.

Measured with immunoSEQ multiplex PCR; TCRdb has only the in-frame clones, and not every one. In the table there are 50,000 to 60,000 clones, roughly 85% of which are singletons. The CDR3 is 18 amino acids. The germline V gene encodes CDR1 MNHEY and CDR2 SVGEGT. V trimming: 5 bases; J trimming: 0 bases; junction bases outside the gene matches: 6. Sequencing used peripheral blood. The source is a human donor in a cohort sampled during active COVID-19. This chain links TRBV6-2 or TRBV6-3 with TRBJ2-1; 14 bases line up with TRBD2. The chain's CDR3 is CASSGLAGGRGSYNEQFF. The CDR3 DNA sequence: TGTGCCAGCAGTGGACTAGCGGGAGGTCGGGGCTCCTACAATGAGCAGTTCTTC.